This T cell receptor beta chain was found in a study of graft-versus-host responses after intestinal transplantation. Overall study: Every recipient had anti-thymocyte globulin induction and around three years of tacrolimus plus steroids. Study findings and constraints: Among recipient marrow samples, GvH clones were found; some appeared first in ileum or blood.

TCRdb's table, derived via immunoSEQ multiplex PCR, lists solely in-frame clones and lacks some. The profile covers about 130,000 clones, with around 94% appearing a single time and around 0.16% taken by the ten largest. V lost 5 bases, J lost 0 bases, and 9 bases lay in between. The CDR3 has 14 residues. The V gene's germline CDR1 is SGHNT and CDR2 YENEEA. To note about this clone: Antigen unknown.

V is TRBV11-3 and J is TRBJ2-3; D call uncertain. The TCR sequence derives from a human donor who received an intestinal transplant. The sample here was unstimulated CD4+ T cells sorted from spleen or lymph node cells, taken before intestinal transplant. CDR3 DNA sequence: TGTGCCAGCAGCCCGGGTCCCAGCACAGATACGCAGTATTTT. This sequence encodes CASSPGPSTDTQYF.